This T cell receptor (beta chain) derives from a study of vaccination effects on CD4 cells after COVID-19. Study overall: Both of the two convalescent patients gave a sample, one 16 days and one a week before vaccination. Study findings and constraints: Convalescents' spike-reactive clones after vaccination were mainly made up of new clones that the vaccine induced. There was marked clonal contraction among infection- and vaccine-induced clones late after vaccination. Convalescent patients were scarce in the study, and it lacked early post-infection timepoints.

Antigen-specific CD4+ T cells were first expanded with viral peptide pools by the ViraFEST assay and only then sequenced. Scientists isolated CD4+ T cells after a roughly ten-day culture period ended. The individual was infected with SARS-CoV-2 between March and December 2020, as confirmed by PCR. Comments on this clone: No antigen is known for it.

Some clones are missing from TCRdb's copy, which holds only in-frame ones; the method was immunoSEQ multiplex PCR. Of around 24,000 clones listed, roughly three quarters were seen once; the top ten hold over 15%. Between the trimmed V and J ends, which lost 2 bases and 2 bases, there was a span of 10 bases. In germline, CDR1 is SGHRS, CDR2 YFSETQ. The CDR3 has 14 residues. The source of this sequence is a human donor who had a prior SARS-CoV-2 infection. V gene TRBV5-1 combines with J gene TRBJ2-5; perhaps D is TRBD1 or TRBD2 (5 bases each). The sample was CD4+ T cells from PBMCs cultured with SARS-CoV-2 spike peptides, taken before COVID-19 vaccination. CDR3 nucleotide sequence: TGCGCCAGCAGCTTCATGGGGGAGCAAGAGACCCAGTACTTC. Translating it yields CASSFMGEQETQYF.